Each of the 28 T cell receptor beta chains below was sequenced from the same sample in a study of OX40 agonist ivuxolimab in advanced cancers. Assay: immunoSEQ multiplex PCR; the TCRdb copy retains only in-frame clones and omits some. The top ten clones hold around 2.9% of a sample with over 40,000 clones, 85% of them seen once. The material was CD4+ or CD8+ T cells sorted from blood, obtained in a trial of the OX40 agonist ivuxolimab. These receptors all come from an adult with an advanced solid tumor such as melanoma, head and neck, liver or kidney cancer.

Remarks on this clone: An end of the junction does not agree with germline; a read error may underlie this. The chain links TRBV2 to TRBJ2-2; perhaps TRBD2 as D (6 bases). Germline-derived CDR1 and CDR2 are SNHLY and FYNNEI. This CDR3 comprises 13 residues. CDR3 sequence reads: CAGRPANTGGLFF. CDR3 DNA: TGTGCCGGCAGGCCTGCGAACACCGGGGGGCTGTTTTTT.

The CDR3 protein is CASRPDSYNQPQHF. For the CDR3, the DNA is TGTGCCAGCAGACCGGACAGCTATAATCAGCCCCAGCATTTT. The J gene is TRBJ1-5, the V gene TRBV2, with D possibly matching TRBD1 (6 bases). Looked up from germline, CDR1 is SNHLY and CDR2 is FYNNEI. CDR3 length: 14 amino acids. V shed 6 bases and J shed 4 bases, with 13 bases lying between them.

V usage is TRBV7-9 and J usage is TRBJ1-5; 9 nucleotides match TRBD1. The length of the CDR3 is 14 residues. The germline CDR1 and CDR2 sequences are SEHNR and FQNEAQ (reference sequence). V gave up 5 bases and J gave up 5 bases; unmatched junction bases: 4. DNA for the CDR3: TGTGCCAGCAGCCCACAGGGGGCGGATCAGCCCCAGCATTTT. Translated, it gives CASSPQGADQPQHF.

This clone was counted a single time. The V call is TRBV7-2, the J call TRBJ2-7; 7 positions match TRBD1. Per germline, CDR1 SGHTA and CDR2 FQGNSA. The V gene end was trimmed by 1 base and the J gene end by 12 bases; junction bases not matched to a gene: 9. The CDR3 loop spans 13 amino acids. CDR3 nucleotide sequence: TGTGCCAGCAGCTTAGTTCCGGGACAGCCATGGTACTTC. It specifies CASSLVPGQPWYF.

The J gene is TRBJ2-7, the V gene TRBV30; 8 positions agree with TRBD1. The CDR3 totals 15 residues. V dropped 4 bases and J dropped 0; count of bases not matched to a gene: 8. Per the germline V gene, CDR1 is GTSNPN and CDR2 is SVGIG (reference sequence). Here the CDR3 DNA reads TGTGCCTGGAAAAGCCGGGACAGGAGCTCCTACGAGCAGTACTTC. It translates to CAWKSRDRSSYEQYF.

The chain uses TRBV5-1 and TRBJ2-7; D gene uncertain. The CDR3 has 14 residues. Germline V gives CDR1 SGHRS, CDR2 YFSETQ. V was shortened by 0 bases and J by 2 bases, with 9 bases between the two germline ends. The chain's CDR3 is CASSLVGNAYEQYF. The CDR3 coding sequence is TGCGCCAGCAGCTTGGTAGGCAATGCCTACGAGCAGTACTTC.

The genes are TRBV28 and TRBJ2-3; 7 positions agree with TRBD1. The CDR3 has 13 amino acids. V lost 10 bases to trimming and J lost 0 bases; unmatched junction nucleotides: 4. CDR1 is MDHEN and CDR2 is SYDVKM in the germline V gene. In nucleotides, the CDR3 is TGTGCCACCAAGACAGGGAGCACAGATACGCAGTATTTT. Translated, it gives CATKTGSTDTQYF.

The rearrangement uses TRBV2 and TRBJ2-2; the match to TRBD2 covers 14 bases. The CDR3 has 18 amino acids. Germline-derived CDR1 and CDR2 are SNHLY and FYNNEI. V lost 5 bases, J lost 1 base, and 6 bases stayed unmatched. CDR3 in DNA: TGTGCCAGCAGTCTGTGGACTAGCGGGAGGAAGAACACCGGGGAGCTGTTTTTT. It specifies CASSLWTSGRKNTGELFF.

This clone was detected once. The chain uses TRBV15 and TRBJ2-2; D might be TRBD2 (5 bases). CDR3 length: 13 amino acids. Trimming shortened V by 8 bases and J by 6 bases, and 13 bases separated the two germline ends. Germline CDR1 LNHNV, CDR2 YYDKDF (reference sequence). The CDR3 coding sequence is TGTGCCACCCTTCCGGACTTTTCCGGGGAGCTGTTTTTT. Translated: CATLPDFSGELFF.

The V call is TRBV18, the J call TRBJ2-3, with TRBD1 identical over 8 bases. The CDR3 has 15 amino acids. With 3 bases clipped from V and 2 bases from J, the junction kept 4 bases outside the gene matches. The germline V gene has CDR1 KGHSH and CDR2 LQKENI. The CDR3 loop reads CASSPGQGLTDTQYF. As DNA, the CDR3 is TGTGCCAGCTCACCTGGACAGGGCCTCACAGATACGCAGTATTTT.

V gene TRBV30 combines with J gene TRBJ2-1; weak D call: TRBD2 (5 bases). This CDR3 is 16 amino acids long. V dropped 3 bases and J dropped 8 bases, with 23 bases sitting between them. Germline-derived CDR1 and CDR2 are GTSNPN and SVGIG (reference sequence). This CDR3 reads CAWSAIWAGFEDEQFF. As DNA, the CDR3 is TGTGCCTGGAGCGCCATTTGGGCGGGCTTCGAAGATGAGCAGTTCTTC.

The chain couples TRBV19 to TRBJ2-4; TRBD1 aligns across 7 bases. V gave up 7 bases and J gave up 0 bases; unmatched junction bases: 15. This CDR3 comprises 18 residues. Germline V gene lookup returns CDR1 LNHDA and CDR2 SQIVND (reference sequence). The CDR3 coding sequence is TGTGCCAGTACACTTCGCCCCGGACAGGCCCAAGCCAAAAACATTCAGTACTTC. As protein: CASTLRPGQAQAKNIQYF.

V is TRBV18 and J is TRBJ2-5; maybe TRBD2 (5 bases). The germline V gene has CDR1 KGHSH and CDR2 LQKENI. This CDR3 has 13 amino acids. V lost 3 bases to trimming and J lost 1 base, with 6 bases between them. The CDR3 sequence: CASSPRGQETQYF. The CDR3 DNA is TGTGCCAGCTCACCCCGGGGCCAAGAGACCCAGTACTTC.

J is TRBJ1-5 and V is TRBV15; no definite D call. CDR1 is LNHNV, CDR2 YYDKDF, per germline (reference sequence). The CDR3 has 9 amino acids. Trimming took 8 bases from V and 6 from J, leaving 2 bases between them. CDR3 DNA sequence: TGTGCCACCGGTCAGCCCCAGCATTTT. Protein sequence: CATGQPQHF.

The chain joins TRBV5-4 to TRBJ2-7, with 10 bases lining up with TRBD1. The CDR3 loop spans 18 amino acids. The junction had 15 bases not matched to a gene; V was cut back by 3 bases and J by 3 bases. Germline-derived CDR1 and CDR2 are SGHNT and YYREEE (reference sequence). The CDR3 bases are TGTGCCAGCAGCTCGGGACAGGGGACATTTAGGACTATCTACGAGCAGTACTTC. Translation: CASSSGQGTFRTIYEQYF.

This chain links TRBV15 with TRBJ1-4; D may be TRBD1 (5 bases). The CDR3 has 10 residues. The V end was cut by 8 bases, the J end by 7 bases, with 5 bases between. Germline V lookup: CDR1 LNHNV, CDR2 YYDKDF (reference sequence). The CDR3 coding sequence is TGTGCCACCGGGGCTGAAAAACTGTTTTTT. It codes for CATGAEKLFF.

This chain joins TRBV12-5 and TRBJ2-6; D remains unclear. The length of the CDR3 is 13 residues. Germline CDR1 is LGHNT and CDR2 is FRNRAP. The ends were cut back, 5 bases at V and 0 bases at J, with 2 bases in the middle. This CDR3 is CASGPSGANVLTF. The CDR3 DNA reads TGTGCTAGTGGTCCCTCTGGGGCCAACGTCCTGACTTTC.

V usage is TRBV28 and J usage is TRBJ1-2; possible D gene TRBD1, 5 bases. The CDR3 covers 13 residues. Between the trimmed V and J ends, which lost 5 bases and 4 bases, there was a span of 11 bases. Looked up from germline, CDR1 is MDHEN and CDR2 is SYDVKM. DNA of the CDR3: TGTGCCAGCAGTACGGACGGGGGCTATGGCTACACCTTC. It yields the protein CASSTDGGYGYTF.

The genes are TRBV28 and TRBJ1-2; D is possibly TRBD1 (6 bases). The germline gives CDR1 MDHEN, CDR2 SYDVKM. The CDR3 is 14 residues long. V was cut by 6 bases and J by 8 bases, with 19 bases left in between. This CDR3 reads CASREDRVRRGYTF. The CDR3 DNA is TGTGCCAGCAGGGAGGACAGAGTTCGGCGGGGCTACACCTTC.

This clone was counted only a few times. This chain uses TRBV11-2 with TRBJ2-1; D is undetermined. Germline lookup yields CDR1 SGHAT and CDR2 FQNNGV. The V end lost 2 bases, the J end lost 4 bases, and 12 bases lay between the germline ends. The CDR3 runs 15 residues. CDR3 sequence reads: CASSLSPDGYNEQFF. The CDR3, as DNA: TGTGCCAGCAGCTTATCCCCGGACGGATACAATGAGCAGTTCTTC.

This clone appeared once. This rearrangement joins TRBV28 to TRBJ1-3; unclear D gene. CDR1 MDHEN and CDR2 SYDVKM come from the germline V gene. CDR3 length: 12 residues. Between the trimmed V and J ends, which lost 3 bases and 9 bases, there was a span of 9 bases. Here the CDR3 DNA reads TGTGCCAGCAGTTTGGTGGGAGGCACCATATATTTT. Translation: CASSLVGGTIYF.

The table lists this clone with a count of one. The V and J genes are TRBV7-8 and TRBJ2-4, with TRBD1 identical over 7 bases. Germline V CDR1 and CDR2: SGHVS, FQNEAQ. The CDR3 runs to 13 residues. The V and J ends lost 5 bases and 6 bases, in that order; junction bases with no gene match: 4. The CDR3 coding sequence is TGTGCCAGCAGCCTACAGGGGATAAACATTCAGTACTTC. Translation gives CASSLQGINIQYF.

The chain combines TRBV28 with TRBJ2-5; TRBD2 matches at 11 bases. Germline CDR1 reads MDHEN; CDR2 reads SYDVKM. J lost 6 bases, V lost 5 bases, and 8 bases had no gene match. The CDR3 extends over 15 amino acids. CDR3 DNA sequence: TGTGCCAGCAGTGAGACTAGCGGGATAGAGAAGACCCAGTACTTC. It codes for CASSETSGIEKTQYF.

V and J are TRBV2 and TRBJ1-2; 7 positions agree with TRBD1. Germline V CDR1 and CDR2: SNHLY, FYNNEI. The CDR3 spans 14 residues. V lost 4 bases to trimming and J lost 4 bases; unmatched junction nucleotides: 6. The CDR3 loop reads CASSVDREAYGYTF. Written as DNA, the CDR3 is TGTGCCAGCAGTGTAGACAGGGAGGCCTATGGCTACACCTTC.

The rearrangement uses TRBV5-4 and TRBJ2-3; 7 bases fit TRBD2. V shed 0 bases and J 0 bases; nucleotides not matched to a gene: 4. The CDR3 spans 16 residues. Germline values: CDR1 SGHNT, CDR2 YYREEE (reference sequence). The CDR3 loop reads CASSLASGMSTDTQYF. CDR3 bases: TGTGCCAGCAGCTTGGCCAGCGGGATGAGCACAGATACGCAGTATTTT.

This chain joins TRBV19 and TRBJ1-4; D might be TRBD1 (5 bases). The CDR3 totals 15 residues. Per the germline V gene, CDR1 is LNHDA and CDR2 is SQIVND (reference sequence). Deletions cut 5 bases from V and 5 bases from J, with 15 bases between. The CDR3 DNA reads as TGTGCCAGTAGTTTTAGGGGCAGGGCCAATGAAAAACTGTTTTTT. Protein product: CASSFRGRANEKLFF. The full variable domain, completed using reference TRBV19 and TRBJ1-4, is DGGITQSPKYLFRKEGQNVTLSCEQNLNHDAMYWYRQDPGQGLRLIYYSQIVNDFQKGDIAEGYSVSREKKESFPLTVTSAQKNPTAFYLCASSFRGRANEKLFFGSGTQLSVL.

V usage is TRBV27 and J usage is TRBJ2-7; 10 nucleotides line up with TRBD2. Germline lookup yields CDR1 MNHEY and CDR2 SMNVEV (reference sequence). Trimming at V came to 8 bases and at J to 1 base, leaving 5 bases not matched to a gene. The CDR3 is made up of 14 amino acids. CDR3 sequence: CASRNSGGSYEQYF. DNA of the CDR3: TGTGCCAGCCGAAATAGCGGGGGGTCCTACGAGCAGTACTTC.

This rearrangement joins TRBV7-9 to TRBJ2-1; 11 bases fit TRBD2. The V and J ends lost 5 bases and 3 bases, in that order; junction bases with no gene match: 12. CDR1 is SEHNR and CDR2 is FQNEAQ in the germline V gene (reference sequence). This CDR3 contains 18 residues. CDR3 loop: CASSPRASGRYFYNEQFF. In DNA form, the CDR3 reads TGTGCCAGCAGCCCTAGGGCTAGCGGGAGGTATTTCTACAATGAGCAGTTCTTC.